This is a list of T cell receptor beta chains from one sample in a study of blood T cells in healthy people across ages. Each CDR3 protein is one row after TCRdb ran MiXCR on the 5' RACE reads. The data contain about 1.1 million distinct CDR3 sequences, around two fifths of them singletons. The sample was blood. These TCRs come from a man younger than 30 in good health. Both conserved end residues are part of each CDR3. The order of the fields is J gene, clone size, D gene, V gene, CDR3 DNA, CDR3 protein. A D gene is named only where the DNA matches it firmly. Rows may omit the clone size; those that give it use once, few, many or a size class.

J: TRBJ2-4; size: .; D: .; V: TRBV3-1; DNA: TGTGCCAGCAGCCCCAGTTACGGAGCCGAGTACTTC; CDR3: CASSPSYGAEYF
J: TRBJ2-5; size: few; D: .; V: TRBV7-9; DNA: TGTGCCAGCACTTCGTCGGCGTCGTACCAAGAGACCCAGTACTTC; CDR3: CASTSSASYQETQYF
J: TRBJ1-5; size: few; D: .; V: TRBV6-2/TRBV6-3; DNA: TGTGCCACCAGGCAGGGAGGTCAGCCCCAGCATTTT; CDR3: CATRQGGQPQHF
J: TRBJ1-2; size: .; D: .; V: TRBV7-2; DNA: TGTGCCAGCAGCGAATCCCAGGGCTCCACGAGTGGCTACACCTTC; CDR3: CASSESQGSTSGYTF
J: TRBJ2-1; size: few; D: .; V: TRBV4-3; DNA: TGCGCCAGCAGCCAAGGGGCCATCAACTCCTACAATGAGCAGTTCTTC; CDR3: CASSQGAINSYNEQFF
J: TRBJ1-5; size: few; D: TRBD1; V: TRBV5-1; DNA: TGCGCCAGCAGCGCCCAGGGGGACGGCCGCAATCAGCCCCAGCATTTT; CDR3: CASSAQGDGRNQPQHF
J: TRBJ2-3; size: .; D: .; V: TRBV12-3/TRBV12-4; DNA: TGTGCCAGCAGTTTTGGGTGGCTAGGGGCAGATACGCAGTATTTT; CDR3: CASSFGWLGADTQYF
J: TRBJ1-1; size: .; D: TRBD1; V: TRBV2; DNA: TGTGCCAGCAGTGGGGGACAGGGTAATCCTGAAGCTTTCTTT; CDR3: CASSGGQGNPEAFF
J: TRBJ1-2; size: .; D: .; V: TRBV29-1; DNA: TGCAGCGTTCTCCACGATGGCTACACCTTC; CDR3: CSVLHDGYTF
J: TRBJ2-1; size: few; D: .; V: TRBV4-3; DNA: TGCGCCAGCAGCCAAGAGAGGGGGGGGGCCAACAATGAGCAGTTCTTC; CDR3: CASSQERGGANNEQFF
J: TRBJ1-5; size: few; D: TRBD1; V: TRBV12-3/TRBV12-4; DNA: TGTGCCAGCACCTTAAAGAGGGACAGCCGAGATTATAGCAATCAGCCCCAGCATTTT; CDR3: CASTLKRDSRDYSNQPQHF
J: TRBJ2-3; size: .; D: .; V: TRBV7-8; DNA: TGTGCCAGCAGCTTACCCAGGGTGCCAGCAGATACGCAGTATTTT; CDR3: CASSLPRVPADTQYF